This T cell receptor (beta chain) was captured by sequencing in a study of CD8+ T cells in alopecia areata. Points on this clone: Its antigen remains unidentified.

Findings and limits, study-wide: When scalp samples are sequenced, resident alphabeta T cells of normal skin are also captured.

Following RNA extraction, reverse transcription yielded cDNA that acted as the sequencing template. This table comes from immunoSEQ multiplex PCR, and its TCRdb copy is limited to in-frame clones, with some not included. Among 110,000 or so clones listed, roughly 56% were seen once. Treatment of the sample: oral pan-JAK inhibitor, 5-10 mg twice daily. This sequence originates from a human donor with alopecia areata. The specimen was CD4+ T cells sorted from blood, collected at week 24, from a patient treated with tofacitinib.

The DNA for the CDR3 is TGTGCCAGCAGCCAAGACCTAGCGGGGGCGCCAACAGATACGCAGTATTTT. Its protein product is CASSQDLAGAPTDTQYF. V is TRBV4-2 and J is TRBJ2-3; TRBD2 matches 10 bases. The CDR3 loop spans 17 amino acids. The germline V gene encodes CDR1 LGHNA and CDR2 YNFKEQ. The V gene end was trimmed by 0 bases and the J gene end by 3 bases; junction bases not matched to a gene: 6.